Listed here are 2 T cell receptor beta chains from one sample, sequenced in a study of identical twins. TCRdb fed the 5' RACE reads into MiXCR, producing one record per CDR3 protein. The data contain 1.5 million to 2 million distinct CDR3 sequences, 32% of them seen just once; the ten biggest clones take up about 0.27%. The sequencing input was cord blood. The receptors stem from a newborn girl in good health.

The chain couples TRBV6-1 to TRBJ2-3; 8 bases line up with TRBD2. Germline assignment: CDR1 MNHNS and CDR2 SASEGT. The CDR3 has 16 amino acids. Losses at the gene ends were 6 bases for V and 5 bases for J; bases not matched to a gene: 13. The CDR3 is CASSRYPGGGGDTQYF. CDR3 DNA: TGTGCCAGCAGCCGCTATCCCGGGGGGGGTGGAGATACGCAGTATTTT.

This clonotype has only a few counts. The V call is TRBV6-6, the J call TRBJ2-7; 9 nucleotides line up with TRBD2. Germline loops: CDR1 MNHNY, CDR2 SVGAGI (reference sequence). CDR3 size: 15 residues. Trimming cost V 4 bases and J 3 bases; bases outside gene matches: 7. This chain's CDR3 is CASSLLAGRNYEQYF. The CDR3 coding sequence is TGTGCCAGCAGTTTGCTAGCGGGGCGAAACTACGAGCAGTACTTC.